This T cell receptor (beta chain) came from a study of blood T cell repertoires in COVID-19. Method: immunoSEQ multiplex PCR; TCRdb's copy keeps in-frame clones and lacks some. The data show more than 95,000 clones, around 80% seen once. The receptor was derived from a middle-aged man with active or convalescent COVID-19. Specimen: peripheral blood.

The CDR3 nucleotides read TGTGCCAGTAGTCCCACGGGGGTAGCCCTCCACTTT. Translating it yields CASSPTGVALHF. The chain employs TRBV19 and TRBJ1-6; perhaps TRBD1 as D (5 bases). The CDR3 has 12 residues. Trimming removed 5 bases at V and 14 bases at J, with 13 bases between. Germline CDR1 reads LNHDA; CDR2 reads SQIVND (reference sequence).